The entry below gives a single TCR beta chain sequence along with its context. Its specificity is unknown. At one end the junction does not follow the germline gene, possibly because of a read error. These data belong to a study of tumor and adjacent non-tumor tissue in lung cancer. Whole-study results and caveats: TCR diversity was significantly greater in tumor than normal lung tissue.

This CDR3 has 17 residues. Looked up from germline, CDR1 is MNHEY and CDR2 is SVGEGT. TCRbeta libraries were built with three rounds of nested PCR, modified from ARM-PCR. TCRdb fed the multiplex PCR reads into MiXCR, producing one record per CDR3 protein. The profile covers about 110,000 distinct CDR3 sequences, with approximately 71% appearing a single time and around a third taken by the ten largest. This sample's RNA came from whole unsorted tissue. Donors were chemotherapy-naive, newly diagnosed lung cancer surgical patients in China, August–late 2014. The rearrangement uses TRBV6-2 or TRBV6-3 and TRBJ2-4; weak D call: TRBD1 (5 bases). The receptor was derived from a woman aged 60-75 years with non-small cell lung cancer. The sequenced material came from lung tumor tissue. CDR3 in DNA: TGTGCCAGCACTTACGCATTGTCAGGGATCGCCAAGAACATTCAGTACTTC. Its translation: CASTYALSGIAKNIQYF.